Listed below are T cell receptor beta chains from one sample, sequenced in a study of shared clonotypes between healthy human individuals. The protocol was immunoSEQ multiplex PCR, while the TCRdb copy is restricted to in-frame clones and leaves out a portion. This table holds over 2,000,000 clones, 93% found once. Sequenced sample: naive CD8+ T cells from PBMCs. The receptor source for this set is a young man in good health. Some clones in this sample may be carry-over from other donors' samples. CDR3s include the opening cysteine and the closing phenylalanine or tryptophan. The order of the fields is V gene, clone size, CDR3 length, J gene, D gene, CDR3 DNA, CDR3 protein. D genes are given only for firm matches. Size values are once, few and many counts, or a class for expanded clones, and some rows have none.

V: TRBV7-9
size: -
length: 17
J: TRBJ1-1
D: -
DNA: TGTGCCAGCAGCTTTGAGAGGGCCCGCGTTCGGGGGACTGAAGCTTTCTTT
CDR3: CASSFERARVRGTEAFF

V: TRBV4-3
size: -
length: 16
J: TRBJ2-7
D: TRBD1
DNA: TGCGCCAGCAGCCAAGATGCCCCCGGGACAGGGCACGAGCAGTACTTC
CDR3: CASSQDAPGTGHEQYF

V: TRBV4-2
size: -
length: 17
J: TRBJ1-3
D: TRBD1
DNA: TGTGCCAGCAGCCGGGACAGTGCCGCCAACTCTGGAAACACCATATATTTT
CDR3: CASSRDSAANSGNTIYF

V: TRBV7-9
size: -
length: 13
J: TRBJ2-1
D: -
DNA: TGTGCCAGCAGCTCGACAGGTCCCAATGAGCAGTTCTTC
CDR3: CASSSTGPNEQFF

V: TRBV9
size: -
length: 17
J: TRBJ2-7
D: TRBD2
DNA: TGTGCCAGCAGCGTAGGGACTAGCGGTCGACCCCCCTACGAGCAGTACTTC
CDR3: CASSVGTSGRPPYEQYF

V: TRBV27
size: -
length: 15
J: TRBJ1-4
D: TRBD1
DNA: TGTGCCAGCAGGCTAAACCGGGACAGGGACGAAAAACTGTTTTTT
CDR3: CASRLNRDRDEKLFF

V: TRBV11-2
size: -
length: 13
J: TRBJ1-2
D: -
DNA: TGTGCCAGCAGCTTAAGTCGGCTAGCTGGCTACACCTTC
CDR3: CASSLSRLAGYTF

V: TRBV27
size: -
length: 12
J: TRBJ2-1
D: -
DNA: TGTGCCAGCAGTTTGGATAGCAGTGAGCAGTTCTTC
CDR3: CASSLDSSEQFF

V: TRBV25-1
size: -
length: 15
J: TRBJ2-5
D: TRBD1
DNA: TGTGCCAGCGGGGAGGACAGGGGGGTTTTACCGGCCCAGTACTTC
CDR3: CASGEDRGVLPAQYF

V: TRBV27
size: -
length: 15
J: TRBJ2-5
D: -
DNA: TGTGCCAGCAGTTTACTTGGCCCCTTGATAGGAGCCCAGTACTTC
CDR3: CASSLLGPLIGAQYF

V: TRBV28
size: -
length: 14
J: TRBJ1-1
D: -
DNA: TGTGCCAGCAGTTCTCCGGGGGTTGCCACTGAAGCTTTCTTT
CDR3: CASSSPGVATEAFF

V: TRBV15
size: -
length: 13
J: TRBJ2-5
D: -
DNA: TGTGCCACCAGCGGTAGGGGAGTTCAGACCCAGTACTTC
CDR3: CATSGRGVQTQYF

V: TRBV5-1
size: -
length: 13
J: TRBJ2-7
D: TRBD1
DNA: TGCGCCAGCAGCTTCACAGGGGGCCACGAGCAGTACTTC
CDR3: CASSFTGGHEQYF

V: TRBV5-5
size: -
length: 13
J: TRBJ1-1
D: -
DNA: TGTGCCAGCAGCCGCGACAGGAACACTGAAGCTTTCTTT
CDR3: CASSRDRNTEAFF

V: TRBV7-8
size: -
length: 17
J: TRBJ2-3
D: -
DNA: TGTGCCAGCAGCCTAAAATTACTAGGGGCCAGGGGAGATACGCAGTATTTT
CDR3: CASSLKLLGARGDTQYF

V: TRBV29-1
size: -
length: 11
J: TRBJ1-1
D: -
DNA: TGCAGCGTTGAAGCGTGGGCTGAAGCTTTCTTT
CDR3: CSVEAWAEAFF

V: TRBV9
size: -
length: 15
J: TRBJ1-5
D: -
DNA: TGTGCCAGCAGCGTATCCGGGGCTAGCAATCAGCCCCAGCATTTT
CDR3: CASSVSGASNQPQHF

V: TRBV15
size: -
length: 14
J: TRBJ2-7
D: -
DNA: TGTGCCACCAGCTACTTCGGGCAACTCTACGAGCAGTACTTC
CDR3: CATSYFGQLYEQYF

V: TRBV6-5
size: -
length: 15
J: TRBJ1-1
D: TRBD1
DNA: TGTGCCAGCAGTTCCTCAGATGGGGGGACAGCTGAAGCTTTCTTT
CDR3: CASSSSDGGTAEAFF

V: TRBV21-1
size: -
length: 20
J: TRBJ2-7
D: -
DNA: TGTGCCAGCAGCAAATCAGTTTCGGAGGAGGAGGGTAGGGTCTCCTACGAGCAGTACTTC
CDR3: CASSKSVSEEEGRVSYEQYF

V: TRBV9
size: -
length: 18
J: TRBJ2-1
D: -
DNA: TGTGCCAGCAGCCCCTCGCCGGTCGGGGCTAGCGACTACAATGAGCAGTTCTTC
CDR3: CASSPSPVGASDYNEQFF

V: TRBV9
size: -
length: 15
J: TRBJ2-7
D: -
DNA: TGTGCCAGCAGCGTAGGTCAGGGATTTACCTACGAGCAGTACTTC
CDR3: CASSVGQGFTYEQYF

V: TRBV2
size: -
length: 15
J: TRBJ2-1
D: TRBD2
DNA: TGTGCCAGCAGTGACGGGGGAGGGGTCTACAATGAGCAGTTCTTC
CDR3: CASSDGGGVYNEQFF

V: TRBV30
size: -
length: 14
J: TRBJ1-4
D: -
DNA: TGTGCCTGGAGTTGGCCTACGCTTGGTGAAAAACTGTTTTTT
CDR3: CAWSWPTLGEKLFF

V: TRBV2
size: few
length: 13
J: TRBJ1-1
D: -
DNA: TGTGCCACCTGTTCTGGCATGAACACTGAAGCTTTCTTT
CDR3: CATCSGMNTEAFF

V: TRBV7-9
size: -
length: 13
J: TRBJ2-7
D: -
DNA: TGTGCCAGCAGCTTACCGGGACATCACGAGCGGTACTTC
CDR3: CASSLPGHHERYF